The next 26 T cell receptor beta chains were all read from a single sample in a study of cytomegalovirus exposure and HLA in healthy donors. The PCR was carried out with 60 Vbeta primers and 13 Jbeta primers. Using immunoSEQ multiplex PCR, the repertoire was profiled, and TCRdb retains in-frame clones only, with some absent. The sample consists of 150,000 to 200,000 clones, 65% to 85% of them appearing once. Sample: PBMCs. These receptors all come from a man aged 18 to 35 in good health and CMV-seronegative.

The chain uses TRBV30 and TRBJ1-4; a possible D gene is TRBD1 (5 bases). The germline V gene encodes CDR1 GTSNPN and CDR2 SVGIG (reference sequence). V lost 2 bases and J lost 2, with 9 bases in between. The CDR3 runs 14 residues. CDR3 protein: CAWSKGVTNEKLFF. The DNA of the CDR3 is TGTGCCTGGAGTAAAGGGGTTACTAATGAAAAACTGTTTTTT.

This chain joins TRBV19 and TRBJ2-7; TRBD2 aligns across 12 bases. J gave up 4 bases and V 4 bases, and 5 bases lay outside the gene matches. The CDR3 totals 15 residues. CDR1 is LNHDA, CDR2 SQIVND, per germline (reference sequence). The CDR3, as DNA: TGTGCCAGTAGTACCAGGACTAGCGGGATTTACGAGCAGTACTTC. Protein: CASSTRTSGIYEQYF.

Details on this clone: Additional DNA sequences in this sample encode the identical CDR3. This chain's CDR3 is CASSQGRGGYEQYF. The CDR3 nucleotides read TGCGCCAGCAGCCAAGGGAGGGGGGGCTACGAGCAGTACTTC. This chain links TRBV4-1 with TRBJ2-7; D is perhaps TRBD2 (7 bases). This CDR3 spans 14 amino acids. V was pared by 1 base and J by 3 bases, with 10 bases between. Per germline, CDR1 MGHRA and CDR2 YSYEKL.

The CDR3 loop reads CAISPPHRADTQYF. The DNA for the CDR3 is TGTGCCATCAGTCCCCCACACAGGGCGGATACGCAGTATTTT. V is TRBV10-3 and J is TRBJ2-3; D possibly corresponds to TRBD1 (6 bases). Looked up from germline, CDR1 is ENHRY and CDR2 is SYGVKD. V was pared by 5 bases and J by 6 bases, with 15 bases between. The CDR3 is made up of 14 amino acids.

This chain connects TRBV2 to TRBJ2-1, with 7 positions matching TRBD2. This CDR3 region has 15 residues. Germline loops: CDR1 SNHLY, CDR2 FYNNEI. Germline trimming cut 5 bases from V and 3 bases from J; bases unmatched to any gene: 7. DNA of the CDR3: TGTGCCAGCAGTCTATCAGCGGGACGCTACAATGAGCAGTTCTTC. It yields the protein CASSLSAGRYNEQFF.

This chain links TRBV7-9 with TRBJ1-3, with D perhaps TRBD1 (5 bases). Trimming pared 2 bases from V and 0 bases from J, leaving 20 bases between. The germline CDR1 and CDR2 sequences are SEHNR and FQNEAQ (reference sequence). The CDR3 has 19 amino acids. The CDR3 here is CASSLTPQWGRASGNTIYF. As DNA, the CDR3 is TGTGCCAGCAGCTTAACGCCCCAGTGGGGGAGGGCCTCTGGAAACACCATATATTTT.

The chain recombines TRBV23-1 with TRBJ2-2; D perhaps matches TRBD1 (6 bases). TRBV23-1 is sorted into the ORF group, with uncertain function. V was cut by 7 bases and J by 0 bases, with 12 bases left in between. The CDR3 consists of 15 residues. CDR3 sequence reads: CASTRQAPNTGELFF. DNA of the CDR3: TGCGCCAGCACCCGACAGGCCCCGAACACCGGGGAGCTGTTTTTT.

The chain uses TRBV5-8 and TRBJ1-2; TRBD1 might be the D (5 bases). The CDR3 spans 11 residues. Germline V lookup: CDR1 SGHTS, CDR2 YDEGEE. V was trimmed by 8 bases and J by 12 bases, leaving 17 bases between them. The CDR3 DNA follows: TGTGCCAGTTGGTGGGTCCGACAGAACACCTTC. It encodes CASWWVRQNTF.

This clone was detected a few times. This CDR3 reads CASSQGTLSSYEQYF. The DNA for the CDR3 is TGTGCCAGCAGCCAAGGAACTCTGAGCTCCTACGAGCAGTACTTC. The V call is TRBV4-2, the J call TRBJ2-7; D unclear. The CDR3 has 15 amino acids. Trimming pared 1 base from V and 0 bases from J, leaving 10 bases between. The germline V gene encodes CDR1 LGHNA and CDR2 YNFKEQ.

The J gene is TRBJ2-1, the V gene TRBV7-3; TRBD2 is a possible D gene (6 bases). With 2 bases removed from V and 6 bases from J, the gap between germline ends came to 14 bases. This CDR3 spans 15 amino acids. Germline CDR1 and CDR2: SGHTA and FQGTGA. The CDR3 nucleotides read TGTGCCAGCAGCTTAGAGCGGGTACGTGTCAATGAGCAGTTCTTC. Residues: CASSLERVRVNEQFF.

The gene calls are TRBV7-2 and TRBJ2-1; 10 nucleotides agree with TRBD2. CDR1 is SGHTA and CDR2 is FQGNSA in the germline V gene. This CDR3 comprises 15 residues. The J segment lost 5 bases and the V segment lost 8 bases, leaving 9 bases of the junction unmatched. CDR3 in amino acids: CASAASGGQHNEQFF. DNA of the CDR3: TGTGCCAGCGCCGCTAGCGGGGGACAACACAATGAGCAGTTCTTC.

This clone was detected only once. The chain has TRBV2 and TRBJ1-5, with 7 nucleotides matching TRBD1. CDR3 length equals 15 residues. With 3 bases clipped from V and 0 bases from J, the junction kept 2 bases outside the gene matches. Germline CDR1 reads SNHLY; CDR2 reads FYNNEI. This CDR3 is CASSEWDSSNQPQHF. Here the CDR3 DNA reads TGTGCCAGCAGTGAGTGGGACAGTAGCAATCAGCCCCAGCATTTT.

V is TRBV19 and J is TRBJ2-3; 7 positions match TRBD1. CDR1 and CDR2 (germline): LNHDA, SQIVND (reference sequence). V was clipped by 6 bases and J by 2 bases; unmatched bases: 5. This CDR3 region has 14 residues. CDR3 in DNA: TGTGCCAGTAGGACAGGGTTACCCACAGATACGCAGTATTTT. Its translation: CASRTGLPTDTQYF.

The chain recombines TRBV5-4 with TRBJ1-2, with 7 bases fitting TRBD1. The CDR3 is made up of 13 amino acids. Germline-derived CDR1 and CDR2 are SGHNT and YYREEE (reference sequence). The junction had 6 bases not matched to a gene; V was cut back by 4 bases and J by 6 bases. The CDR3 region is CASSRQGLDGYTF. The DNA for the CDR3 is TGTGCCAGCAGCCGACAGGGCTTGGATGGCTACACCTTC.

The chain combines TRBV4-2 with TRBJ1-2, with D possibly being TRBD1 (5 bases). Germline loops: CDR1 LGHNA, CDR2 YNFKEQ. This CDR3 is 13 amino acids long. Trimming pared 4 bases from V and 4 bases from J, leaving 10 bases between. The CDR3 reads CASSRQTAYGYTF. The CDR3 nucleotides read TGTGCCAGCAGCCGGCAGACAGCCTATGGCTACACCTTC.

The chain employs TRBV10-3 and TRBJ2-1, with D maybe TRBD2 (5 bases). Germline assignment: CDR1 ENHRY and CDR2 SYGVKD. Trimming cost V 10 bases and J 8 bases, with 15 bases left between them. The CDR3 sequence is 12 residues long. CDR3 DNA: TGTGCCACCGGGATCCAACACGATGAGCAGTTCTTC. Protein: CATGIQHDEQFF.

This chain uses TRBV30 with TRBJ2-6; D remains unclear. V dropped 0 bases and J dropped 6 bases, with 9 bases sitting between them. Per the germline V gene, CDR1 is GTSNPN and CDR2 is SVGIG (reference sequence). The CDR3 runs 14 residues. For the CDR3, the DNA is TGTGCCTGGAGTGTACCGGCGGCGGCCAACGTCCTGACTTTC. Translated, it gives CAWSVPAAANVLTF.

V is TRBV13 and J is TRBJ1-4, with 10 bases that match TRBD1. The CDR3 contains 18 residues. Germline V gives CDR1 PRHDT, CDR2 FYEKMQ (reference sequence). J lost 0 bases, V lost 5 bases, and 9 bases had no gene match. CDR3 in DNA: TGTGCCAGCAGCACCCGGGACAGGGGCTATGCAACTAATGAAAAACTGTTTTTT. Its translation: CASSTRDRGYATNEKLFF.

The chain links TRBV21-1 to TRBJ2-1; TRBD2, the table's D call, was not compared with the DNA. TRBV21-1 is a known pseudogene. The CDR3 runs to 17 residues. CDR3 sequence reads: CASSKAPLLAGLNEQFF. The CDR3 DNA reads TGTGCCAGCAGCAAAGCCCCCTTACTAGCGGGACTCAATGAGCAGTTCTTC.

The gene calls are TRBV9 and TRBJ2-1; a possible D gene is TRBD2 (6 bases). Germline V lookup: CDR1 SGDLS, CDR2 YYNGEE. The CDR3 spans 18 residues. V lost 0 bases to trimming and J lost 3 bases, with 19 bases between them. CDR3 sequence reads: CASSVAPGPGERYNEQFF. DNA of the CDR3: TGTGCCAGCAGCGTAGCCCCAGGGCCGGGGGAACGCTACAATGAGCAGTTCTTC.

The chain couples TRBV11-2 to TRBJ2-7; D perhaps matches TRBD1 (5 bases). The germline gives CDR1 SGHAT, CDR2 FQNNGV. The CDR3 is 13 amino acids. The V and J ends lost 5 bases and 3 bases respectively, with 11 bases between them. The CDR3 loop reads CASSQGFLYEQYF. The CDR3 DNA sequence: TGTGCCAGCAGCCAGGGCTTCCTCTACGAGCAGTACTTC.

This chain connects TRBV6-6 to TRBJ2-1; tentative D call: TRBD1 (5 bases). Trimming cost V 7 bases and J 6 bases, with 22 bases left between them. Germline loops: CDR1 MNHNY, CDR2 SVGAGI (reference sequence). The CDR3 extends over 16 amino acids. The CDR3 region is CASIFRTRERGNEQFF. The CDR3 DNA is TGTGCCAGCATTTTTAGAACCAGGGAAAGGGGCAATGAGCAGTTCTTC.

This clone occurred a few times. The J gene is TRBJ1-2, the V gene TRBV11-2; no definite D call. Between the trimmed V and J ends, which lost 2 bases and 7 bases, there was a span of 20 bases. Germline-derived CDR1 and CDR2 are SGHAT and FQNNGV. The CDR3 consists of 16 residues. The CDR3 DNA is TGTGCCAGCAGCTTACATGGCGGTAGAGGCCCCGGTGGCTACACCTTC. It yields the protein CASSLHGGRGPGGYTF.

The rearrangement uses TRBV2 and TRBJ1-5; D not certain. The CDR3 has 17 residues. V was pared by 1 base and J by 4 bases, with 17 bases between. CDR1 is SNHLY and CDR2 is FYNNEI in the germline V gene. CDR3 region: CASSEESPRTGNQPQHF. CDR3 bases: TGTGCCAGCAGTGAAGAATCACCACGGACGGGGAATCAGCCCCAGCATTTT.

CDR3 DNA sequence: TGCGCCAGCAGCCAAGGGACAGGGGCCGGCAATCAGCCCCAGCATTTT. Amino acids: CASSQGTGAGNQPQHF. The chain uses TRBV4-3 and TRBJ1-5; 9 bases match TRBD1. Losses at the gene ends were 1 base for V and 2 bases for J; bases not matched to a gene: 3. Germline V gives CDR1 LGHNA, CDR2 YSLEER. The CDR3 has 16 amino acids.

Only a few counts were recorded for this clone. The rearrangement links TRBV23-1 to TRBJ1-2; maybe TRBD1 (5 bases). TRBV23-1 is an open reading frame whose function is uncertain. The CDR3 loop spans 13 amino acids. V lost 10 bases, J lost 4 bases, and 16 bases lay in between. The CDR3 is CATRERVSYGYTF. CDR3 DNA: TGCGCCACCAGGGAGAGGGTGAGCTATGGCTACACCTTC.